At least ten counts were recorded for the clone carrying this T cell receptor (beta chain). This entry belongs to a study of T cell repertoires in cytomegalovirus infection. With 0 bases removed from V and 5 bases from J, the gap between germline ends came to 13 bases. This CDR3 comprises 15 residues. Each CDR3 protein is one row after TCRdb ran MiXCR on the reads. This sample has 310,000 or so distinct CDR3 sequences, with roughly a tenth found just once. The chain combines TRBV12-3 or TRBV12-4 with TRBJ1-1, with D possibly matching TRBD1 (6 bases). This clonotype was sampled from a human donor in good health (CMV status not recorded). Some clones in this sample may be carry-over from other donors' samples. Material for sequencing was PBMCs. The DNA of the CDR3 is TGTGCCAGCAGTTTAGCTGGGGGCAGGGAGACTGAAGCTTTCTTT. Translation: CASSLAGGRETEAFF.